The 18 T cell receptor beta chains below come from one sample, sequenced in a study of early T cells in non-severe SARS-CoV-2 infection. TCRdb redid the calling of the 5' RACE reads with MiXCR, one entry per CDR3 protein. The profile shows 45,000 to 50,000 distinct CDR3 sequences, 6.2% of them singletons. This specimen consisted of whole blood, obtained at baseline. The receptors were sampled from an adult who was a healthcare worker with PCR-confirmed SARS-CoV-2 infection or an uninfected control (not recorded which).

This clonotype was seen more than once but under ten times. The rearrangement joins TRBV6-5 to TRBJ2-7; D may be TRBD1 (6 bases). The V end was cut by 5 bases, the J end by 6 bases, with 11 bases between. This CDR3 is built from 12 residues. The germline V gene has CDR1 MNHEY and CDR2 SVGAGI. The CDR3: CASSLRGGEQYF. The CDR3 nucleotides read TGTGCCAGCAGTCTCCGAGGGGGCGAGCAGTACTTC.

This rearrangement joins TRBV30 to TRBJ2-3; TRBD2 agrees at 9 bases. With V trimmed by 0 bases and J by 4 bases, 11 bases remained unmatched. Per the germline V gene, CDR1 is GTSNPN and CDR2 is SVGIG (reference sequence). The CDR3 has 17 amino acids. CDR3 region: CAWSVGLAGAGADTQYF. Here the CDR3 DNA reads TGTGCCTGGAGTGTGGGATTAGCGGGAGCGGGCGCAGATACGCAGTATTTT.

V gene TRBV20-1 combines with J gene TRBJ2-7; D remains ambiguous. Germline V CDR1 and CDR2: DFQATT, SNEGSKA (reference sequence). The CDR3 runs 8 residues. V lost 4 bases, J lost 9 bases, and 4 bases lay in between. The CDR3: CSAIGQYF. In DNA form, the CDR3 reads TGCAGTGCTATCGGGCAGTACTTC.

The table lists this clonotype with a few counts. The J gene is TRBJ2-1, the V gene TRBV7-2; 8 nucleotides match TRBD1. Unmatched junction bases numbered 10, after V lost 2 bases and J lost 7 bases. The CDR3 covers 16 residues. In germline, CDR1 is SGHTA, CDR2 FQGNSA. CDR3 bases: TGTGCCAGCAGCTTATCCACGGAGACAGGGGTAAATGAGCAGTTCTTC. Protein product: CASSLSTETGVNEQFF.

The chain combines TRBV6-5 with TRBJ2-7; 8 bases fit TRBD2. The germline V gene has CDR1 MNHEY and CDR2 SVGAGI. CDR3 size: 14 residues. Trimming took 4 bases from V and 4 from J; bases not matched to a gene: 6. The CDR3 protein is CASSSASGGYEQYF. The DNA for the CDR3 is TGTGCCAGCAGTTCTGCAAGCGGGGGTTACGAGCAGTACTTC.

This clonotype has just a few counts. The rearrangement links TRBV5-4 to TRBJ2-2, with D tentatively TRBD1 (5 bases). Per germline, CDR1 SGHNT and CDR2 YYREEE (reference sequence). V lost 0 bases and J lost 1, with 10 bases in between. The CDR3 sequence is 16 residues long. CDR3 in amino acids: CASSLGGPKNTGELFF. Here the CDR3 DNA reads TGTGCCAGCAGCTTGGGGGGCCCGAAGAACACCGGGGAGCTGTTTTTT.

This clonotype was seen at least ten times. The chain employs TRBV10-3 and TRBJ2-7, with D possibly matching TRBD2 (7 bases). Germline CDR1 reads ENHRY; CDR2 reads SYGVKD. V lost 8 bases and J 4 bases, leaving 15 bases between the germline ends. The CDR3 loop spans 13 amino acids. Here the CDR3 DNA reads TGTGCCATCGGGCTAGGGGGGGCGTACGAGCAGTACTTC. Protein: CAIGLGGAYEQYF.

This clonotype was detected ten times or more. For the CDR3, the DNA is TGTGCCAGCAGCTACTCCGGGACAGATAGCGCCCAGTACTTC. Protein: CASSYSGTDSAQYF. V is TRBV5-6 and J is TRBJ2-5, with 7 nucleotides matching TRBD1. From germline, CDR1 is SGHDT and CDR2 YYEEEE. CDR3 length: 14 residues. Trimming took 3 bases from V and 9 from J; bases not matched to a gene: 11. Using reference TRBV5-6 and TRBJ2-5 for the parts outside the CDR3, the full variable domain is DAGVTQSPTHLIKTRGQQVTLRCSPKSGHDTVSWYQQALGQGPQFIFQYYEEEERQRGNFPDRFSGHQFPNYSSELNVNALLLGDSALYLCASSYSGTDSAQYFGPGTRLLVL.

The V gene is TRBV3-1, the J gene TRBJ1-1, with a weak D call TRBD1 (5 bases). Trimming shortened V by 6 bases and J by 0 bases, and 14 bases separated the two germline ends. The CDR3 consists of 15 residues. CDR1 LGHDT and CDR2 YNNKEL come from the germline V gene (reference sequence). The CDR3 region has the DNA TGTGCCAGCAGGCCCTCGGACATCCTGAACACTGAAGCTTTCTTT. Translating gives CASRPSDILNTEAFF.

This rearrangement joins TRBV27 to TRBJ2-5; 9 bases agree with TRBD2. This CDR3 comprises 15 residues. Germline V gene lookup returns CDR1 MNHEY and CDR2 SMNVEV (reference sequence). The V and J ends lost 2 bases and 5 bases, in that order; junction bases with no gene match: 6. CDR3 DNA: TGTGCCAGCAGTTTAAGGGGACTAGCTTGGGAGACCCAGTACTTC. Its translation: CASSLRGLAWETQYF.

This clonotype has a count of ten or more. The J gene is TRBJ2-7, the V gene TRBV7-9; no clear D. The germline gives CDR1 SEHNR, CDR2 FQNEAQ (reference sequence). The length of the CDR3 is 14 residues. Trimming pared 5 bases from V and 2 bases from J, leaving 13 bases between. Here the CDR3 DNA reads TGTGCCAGCAGCGGGCAGTCAGTTGCCTACGAGCAGTACTTC. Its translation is CASSGQSVAYEQYF.

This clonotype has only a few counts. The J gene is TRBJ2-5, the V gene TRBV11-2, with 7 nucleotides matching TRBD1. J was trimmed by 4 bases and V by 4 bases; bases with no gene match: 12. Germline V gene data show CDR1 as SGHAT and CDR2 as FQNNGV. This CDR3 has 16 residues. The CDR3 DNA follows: TGTGCCAGCAGCTCCATACTAGGGGGCACGGGAGAGACCCAGTACTTC. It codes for CASSSILGGTGETQYF.

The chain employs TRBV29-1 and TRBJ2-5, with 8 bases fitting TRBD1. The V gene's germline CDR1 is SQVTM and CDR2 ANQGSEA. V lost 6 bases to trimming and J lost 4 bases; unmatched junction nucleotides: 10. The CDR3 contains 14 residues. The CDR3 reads CSVRQGARRETQYF. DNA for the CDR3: TGCAGCGTCCGCCAGGGGGCGAGAAGAGAGACCCAGTACTTC.

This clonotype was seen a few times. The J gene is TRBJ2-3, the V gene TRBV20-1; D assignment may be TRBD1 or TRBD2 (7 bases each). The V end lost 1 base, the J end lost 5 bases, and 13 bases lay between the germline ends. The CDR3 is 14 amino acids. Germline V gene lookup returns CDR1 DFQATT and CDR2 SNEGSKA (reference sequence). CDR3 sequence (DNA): TGCAGTGCTAGAGGACAGGGAGGGAGAGATACGCAGTATTTT. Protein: CSARGQGGRDTQYF.

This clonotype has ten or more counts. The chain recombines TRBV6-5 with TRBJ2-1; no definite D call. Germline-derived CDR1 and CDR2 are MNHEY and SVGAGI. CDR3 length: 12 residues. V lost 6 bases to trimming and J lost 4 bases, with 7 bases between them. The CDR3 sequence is CASSSIYNEQFF. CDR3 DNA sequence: TGTGCCAGCAGCTCTATATACAATGAGCAGTTCTTC.

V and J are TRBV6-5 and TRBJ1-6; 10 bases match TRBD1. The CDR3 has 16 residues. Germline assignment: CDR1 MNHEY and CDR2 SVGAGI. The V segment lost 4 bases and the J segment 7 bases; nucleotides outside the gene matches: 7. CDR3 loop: CASSSGTGVTNSPLHF. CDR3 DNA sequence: TGTGCCAGCAGTTCCGGGACAGGGGTCACCAATTCACCCCTCCACTTT.

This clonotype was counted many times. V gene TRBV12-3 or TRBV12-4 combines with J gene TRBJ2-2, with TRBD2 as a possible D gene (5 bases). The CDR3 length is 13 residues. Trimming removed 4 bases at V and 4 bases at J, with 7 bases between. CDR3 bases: TGTGCCAGCAGTTCGGGGTTCACCGGGGAGCTGTTTTTT. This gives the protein CASSSGFTGELFF.

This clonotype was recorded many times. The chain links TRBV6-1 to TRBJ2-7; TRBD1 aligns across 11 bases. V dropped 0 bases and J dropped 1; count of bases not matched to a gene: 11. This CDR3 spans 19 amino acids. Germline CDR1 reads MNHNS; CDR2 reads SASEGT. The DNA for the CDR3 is TGTGCCAGCAGTGAAGCGTTCGGGACAGGGGGATCCTTTTCCTACGAGCAGTACTTC. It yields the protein CASSEAFGTGGSFSYEQYF.